Listed here are 24 T cell receptor beta chains from one sample, sequenced in a study of blood T cell repertoires in COVID-19. The protocol was immunoSEQ multiplex PCR, while the TCRdb copy is restricted to in-frame clones and leaves out a portion. The sample includes 410,000 or so clones, around 89% of them seen just once. The sequencing input was peripheral blood. Source of these receptors: a woman aged 40 to 55 with COVID-19, enrolled during active disease.

The chain links TRBV29-1 to TRBJ2-1, with no clear D. This CDR3 has 14 residues. Per germline, CDR1 SQVTM and CDR2 ANQGSEA. Trimming removed 4 bases from V and 0 bases from J, with 10 bases in between. In nucleotides, the CDR3 is TGCAGCGTTGGCAAGTTGAGCTCCTACAATGAGCAGTTCTTC. Its protein is CSVGKLSSYNEQFF.

The chain combines TRBV7-2 with TRBJ2-7; the D gene is possibly TRBD2 (6 bases). V lost 4 bases and J 3 bases, leaving 16 bases between the germline ends. The germline CDR1 and CDR2 sequences are SGHTA and FQGNSA. This CDR3 is 15 amino acids long. CDR3 DNA sequence: TGTGCCAGCAGCTGGGCCGGGACTGGCAACTACGAGCAGTACTTC. Encoded protein: CASSWAGTGNYEQYF.

Here the CDR3 reads CSAEGGPSYNEQFF. CDR3 nucleotides: TGCAGCGCAGAAGGGGGCCCCTCCTACAATGAGCAGTTCTTC. The chain couples TRBV29-1 to TRBJ2-1; TRBD1 aligns across 7 bases. From germline, CDR1 is SQVTM and CDR2 ANQGSEA. J was trimmed by 0 bases and V by 7 bases; bases with no gene match: 6. The CDR3 spans 14 residues.

This clone was seen only once. The J gene is TRBJ2-5, the V gene TRBV6-5, with 9 bases that match TRBD1. The J segment lost 7 bases and the V segment lost 6 bases, leaving 12 bases of the junction unmatched. The CDR3 contains 15 residues. Germline lookup yields CDR1 MNHEY and CDR2 SVGAGI. In nucleotides, the CDR3 is TGTGCCAGCAGCTCCGGGACAGGGATATTGGGGACCCAGTACTTC. Translated, it gives CASSSGTGILGTQYF.

The gene calls are TRBV3-1 (or the pseudogene TRBV3-2) and TRBJ2-5, with 11 bases that match TRBD2. Germline lookup yields CDR1 LGHDT and CDR2 YNNKEL (reference sequence). This CDR3 region has 18 residues. Losses at the gene ends were 0 bases for V and 2 bases for J; bases not matched to a gene: 8. Here the CDR3 reads CASSQDPMASGRQETQYF. Here the CDR3 DNA reads TGTGCCAGCAGCCAAGATCCCATGGCTAGCGGGAGGCAAGAGACCCAGTACTTC.

This sequence joins TRBV3-1 (or the pseudogene TRBV3-2) and TRBJ1-3, with D uncertain. V lost 0 bases to trimming and J lost 1 base, with 13 bases between them. Per germline, CDR1 LGHDT and CDR2 YNNKEL (reference sequence). The CDR3 sequence is 17 residues long. CDR3 sequence: CASSQDTEFGSGNTIYF. The DNA for the CDR3 is TGTGCCAGCAGCCAAGATACGGAGTTTGGGTCTGGAAACACCATATATTTT.

J is TRBJ2-1 and V is TRBV19, with 9 bases fitting TRBD2. The CDR3 has 17 amino acids. Germline CDR1 LNHDA, CDR2 SQIVND (reference sequence). The V gene end was trimmed by 2 bases and the J gene end by 0 bases; junction bases not matched to a gene: 5. The CDR3 sequence is CASSIRSGGRSYNEQFF. In DNA form, the CDR3 reads TGTGCCAGTAGTATACGTAGCGGGGGACGCTCCTACAATGAGCAGTTCTTC.

V is TRBV15 and J is TRBJ1-2; a possible D gene is TRBD1 (5 bases). This CDR3 is built from 16 residues. The V end was cut by 0 bases, the J end by 0 bases, with 11 bases between. Germline-derived CDR1 and CDR2 are LNHNV and YYDKDF (reference sequence). This CDR3 is CATSRDVSGPNYGYTF. CDR3 nucleotides: TGTGCCACCAGCAGAGATGTTTCAGGGCCTAACTATGGCTACACCTTC.

This clone was seen only once. The V and J genes are TRBV12-2 and TRBJ1-4. TRBV12-2 is listed as a pseudogene. This CDR3 is 16 amino acids long. DNA of the CDR3: TGTGCAAGTCGCTTAGAGAGAGGGACTAGGGGAGAAAAACTGTTTTTT. Its translation is CASRLERGTRGEKLFF.

V gene TRBV23-1 combines with J gene TRBJ2-3; possibly TRBD1 for D (7 bases). TRBV23-1 is classed as an ORF, of uncertain function. This CDR3 has 16 residues. Trimming took 4 bases from V and 4 from J, leaving 18 bases between them. CDR3 nucleotides: TGCGCCAGCAGTCCACCATACAGGGGAGGAGCAGATACGCAGTATTTT. Its protein is CASSPPYRGGADTQYF.

This chain links TRBV27 with TRBJ2-3; maybe TRBD1 (5 bases). The CDR3 has 14 residues. With 6 bases removed from V and 6 bases from J, the gap between germline ends came to 16 bases. Germline V gene data show CDR1 as MNHEY and CDR2 as SMNVEV (reference sequence). For the CDR3, the DNA is TGTGCCAGCAGCTTTGGGGCCTCGTTGGATACGCAGTATTTT. Amino acids: CASSFGASLDTQYF.

The chain couples TRBV4-1 to TRBJ1-1; the match to TRBD1 covers 8 bases. The CDR3 consists of 14 residues. CDR1 MGHRA and CDR2 YSYEKL come from the germline V gene. Trimming at V came to 3 bases and at J to 1 base, leaving 1 base not matched to a gene. CDR3 nucleotide sequence: TGCGCCAGCAGCCACGGGACAGGGAACACTGAAGCTTTCTTT. It yields the protein CASSHGTGNTEAFF.

The V call is TRBV6-6, the J call TRBJ2-3; tentatively, D is TRBD1 (6 bases). The CDR3 covers 18 residues. Germline CDR1 is MNHNY and CDR2 is SVGAGI (reference sequence). V was pared by 7 bases and J by 6 bases, with 29 bases between. Here the CDR3 DNA reads TGTGCCAGCATTCGAAAGGATGGTCTCCAGGGGAGAGGGGATACGCAGTATTTT. This translates into CASIRKDGLQGRGDTQYF.

The chain is built from TRBV30 and TRBJ1-5; possible D gene TRBD1, 5 bases. V dropped 1 base and J dropped 1 base, with 5 bases sitting between them. The germline V gene has CDR1 GTSNPN and CDR2 SVGIG (reference sequence). There are 13 residues in the CDR3. This CDR3 reads CAWSAGSNQPQHF. CDR3 DNA: TGTGCCTGGAGTGCAGGGAGCAATCAGCCCCAGCATTTT. Full variable domain (missing parts from reference TRBV30 and TRBJ1-5): SQTIHQWPATLVQPVGSPLSLECTVEGTSNPNLYWYRQAAGRGLQLLFYSVGIGQISSEVPQNLSASRPQDRQFILSSKKLLLSDSGFYLCAWSAGSNQPQHFGDGTRLSIL.

The count of this clone is one. The J gene is TRBJ2-1, the V gene TRBV9, with a possible D match to TRBD2 (5 bases). Trimming took off 0 bases at V and 10 bases at J, with 8 bases between the two ends. CDR3 length equals 12 residues. Germline V gene lookup returns CDR1 SGDLS and CDR2 YYNGEE. Here the CDR3 reads CASSVGSGEQFF. The CDR3 DNA reads TGTGCCAGCAGCGTAGGGTCGGGAGAGCAGTTCTTC. The variable domain in full, with the rest retrieved from reference TRBV9 and TRBJ2-1, is DSGVTQTPKHLITATGQRVTLRCSPRSGDLSVYWYQQSLDQGLQFLIQYYNGEERAKGNILERFSAQQFPDLHSELNLSSLELGDSALYFCASSVGSGEQFFGPGTRLTVL.

The chain couples TRBV12-3 or TRBV12-4 to TRBJ2-5; unclear D gene. This CDR3 comprises 11 residues. With 7 bases removed from V and 7 bases from J, the gap between germline ends came to 10 bases. CDR3 sequence: CASIYRGTQYF. The CDR3 DNA reads TGTGCCAGCATTTACCGCGGGACCCAGTACTTC.

CDR3 loop: CASSPQGSGGGVEQFF. CDR3 coding DNA: TGTGCCAGCAGTCCCCAGGGTAGCGGGGGGGGAGTTGAGCAGTTCTTC. V usage is TRBV6-2 or TRBV6-3 and J usage is TRBJ2-1, with 11 bases lining up with TRBD2. Germline CDR1 reads MNHEY; CDR2 reads SVGEGT. The CDR3 covers 16 residues. Losses at the gene ends were 5 bases for V and 9 bases for J; bases not matched to a gene: 12.

The genes are TRBV6-5 and TRBJ1-6; 11 bases agree with TRBD1. The CDR3 totals 15 residues. Germline lookup yields CDR1 MNHEY and CDR2 SVGAGI. With V trimmed by 2 bases and J by 7 bases, 1 base remained unmatched. CDR3 amino acids: CASSYRDRGNSPLHF. The CDR3 coding sequence is TGTGCCAGCAGTTACCGGGACAGGGGGAATTCACCCCTCCACTTT.

The chain couples TRBV6-5 to TRBJ1-6; no clear D. CDR3 length: 13 residues. The V gene lost 8 bases and the J gene lost 19 bases, with 24 bases spanning the gap. Germline V CDR1 and CDR2: MNHEY, SVGAGI. The CDR3 DNA sequence: TGTGCCAGCTATTTTTCCCCTGAGGGCAGGCCTCACTTT. Encoded protein: CASYFSPEGRPHF.

The V call is TRBV4-3, the J call TRBJ2-3; TRBD1 might be the D (6 bases). The CDR3 extends over 16 amino acids. Trimming cost V 0 bases and J 3 bases, with 13 bases left between them. Germline V gene sequence: CDR1 LGHNA, CDR2 YSLEER. CDR3 loop: CASSQDWGQGTDTQYF. CDR3 nucleotides: TGCGCCAGCAGCCAAGATTGGGGCCAGGGGACAGATACGCAGTATTTT.

This chain connects TRBV7-8 to TRBJ1-5, with 7 bases identical to TRBD1. V was clipped by 5 bases and J by 2 bases; unmatched bases: 6. In germline, CDR1 is SGHVS, CDR2 FQNEAQ. CDR3 length: 15 amino acids. The CDR3 region has the DNA TGTGCCAGCAGCCCAACAGGGGATCGCAATCAGCCCCAGCATTTT. Protein sequence: CASSPTGDRNQPQHF.

CDR3 in DNA: TGTGCCAGCAGTTACAATCCCAGGACAGGGCCCACAGATACGCAGTATTTT. Translated: CASSYNPRTGPTDTQYF. This chain links TRBV6-2 or TRBV6-3 with TRBJ2-3, with 8 positions matching TRBD1. Germline trimming cut 2 bases from V and 2 bases from J; bases unmatched to any gene: 9. The CDR3 totals 17 residues. Germline assignment: CDR1 MNHEY and CDR2 SVGEGT.

This chain links TRBV5-1 with TRBJ1-1; perhaps TRBD1 as D (5 bases). Germline assignment: CDR1 SGHRS and CDR2 YFSETQ. The CDR3 length is 12 residues. Between the trimmed V and J ends, which lost 4 bases and 12 bases, there was a span of 16 bases. This CDR3 reads CASSRGDVGTFF. The CDR3, as DNA: TGCGCCAGCAGCCGCGGGGACGTCGGTACTTTCTTT. Combining the CDR3 with reference TRBV5-1 and TRBJ1-1 gives the whole variable domain KAGVTQTPRYLIKTRGQQVTLSCSPISGHRSVSWYQQTPGQGLQFLFEYFSETQRNKGNFPGRFSGRQFSNSRSEMNVSTLELGDSALYLCASSRGDVGTFFGQGTRLTVV.

The chain has TRBV18 and TRBJ2-7; the match to TRBD1 covers 9 bases. Germline V gene sequence: CDR1 KGHSH, CDR2 LQKENI. The trim removed 2 bases at V and 2 bases at J, leaving 13 bases unmatched. The CDR3 sequence is 18 residues long. The CDR3 reads CASSPAAPGTGSAYEQYF. CDR3 DNA sequence: TGTGCCAGCTCACCAGCCGCCCCCGGGACAGGGTCTGCCTACGAGCAGTACTTC.